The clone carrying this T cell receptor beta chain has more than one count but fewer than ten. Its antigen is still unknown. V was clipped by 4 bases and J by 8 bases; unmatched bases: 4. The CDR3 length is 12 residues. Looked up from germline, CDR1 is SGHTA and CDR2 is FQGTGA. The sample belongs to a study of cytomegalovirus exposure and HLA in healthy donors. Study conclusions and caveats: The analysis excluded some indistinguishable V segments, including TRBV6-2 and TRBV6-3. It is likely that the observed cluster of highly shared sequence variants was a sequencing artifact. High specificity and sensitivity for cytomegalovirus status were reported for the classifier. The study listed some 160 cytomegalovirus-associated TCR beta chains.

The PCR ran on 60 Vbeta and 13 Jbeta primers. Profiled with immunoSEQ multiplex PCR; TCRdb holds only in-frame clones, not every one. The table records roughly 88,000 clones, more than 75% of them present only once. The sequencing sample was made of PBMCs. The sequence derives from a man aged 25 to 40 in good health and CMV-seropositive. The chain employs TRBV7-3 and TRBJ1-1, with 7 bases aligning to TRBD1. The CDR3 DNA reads TGTGCCAGCAGCTCCGGACAGGAGGAAGCTTTCTTT. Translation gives CASSSGQEEAFF.